The rows below give T cell receptor beta chains drawn from one sample of a study of T cell responses to AZD1222 COVID-19 vaccine. Measured with immunoSEQ multiplex PCR; TCRdb has only the in-frame clones, and not every one. Of approximately 220,000 clones listed, roughly 91% are singletons. This specimen was peripheral blood, taken on day 0 of MenACWY control vaccination. The origin of the receptors is an adult in good health. CDR3s include the opening cysteine and the closing phenylalanine or tryptophan. Fields, in order: clone size, CDR3 length, V gene, D gene, J gene, CDR3 DNA, CDR3 protein. A D gene is named only where the DNA matches it firmly. Some rows mark clone size as missing; the rest say once, few, many or name a class of expanded clone.

.	14	TRBV30	TRBD1	TRBJ2-5	TGTGCCTGGAGGGGTGGACAGGGGCGAGAGACCCAGTACTTC	CAWRGGQGRETQYF
.	15	TRBV3-1/TRBV3-2	TRBD1	TRBJ1-6	TGTGCCAGCAGCCTACTGGACAGGGAATCATCACCCCTCCACTTT	CASSLLDRESSPLHF
.	13	TRBV2	.	TRBJ1-2	TGTGCCAGCAGCCAGACAGAGACCTATGGCTACACCTTC	CASSQTETYGYTF
.	14	TRBV28	.	TRBJ1-4	TGTGCCAGCAGTTCTCACCGATCTAAGGGAAAACTGTTTTTT	CASSSHRSKGKLFF
.	16	TRBV30	TRBD1	TRBJ1-5	TGTGCCTGGAGACAGGGGGCGTTGGGGAGCAATCAGCCCCAGCATTTT	CAWRQGALGSNQPQHF
.	15	TRBV4-2	TRBD2	TRBJ2-7	TGTGCCAGCAGCCAATCCGGGGGGGGCTCCTACGAGCAGTACTTC	CASSQSGGGSYEQYF
.	14	TRBV3-1/TRBV3-2	.	TRBJ1-5	TGTGCCAGCAGCCTAAGACAGGAGAATCAGCCCCAGCATTTT	CASSLRQENQPQHF
.	14	TRBV11-2	TRBD1	TRBJ2-5	TGTGCCAGCAGCGCTACAGGGGGCGCGGAGACCCAGTACTTC	CASSATGGAETQYF
.	13	TRBV2	.	TRBJ1-2	TGTGCCAGCAGTGGTGGGGTGGGCTATGGCTACACCTTC	CASSGGVGYGYTF
.	16	TRBV5-1	TRBD1	TRBJ2-1	TGCGCCAGCAGCTTGGGGGACAGGGGGTCCTACAATGAGCAGTTCTTC	CASSLGDRGSYNEQFF
.	15	TRBV3-1/TRBV3-2	TRBD1	TRBJ1-2	TGTGCCAGCAGCCTATCGGACAGGGGTAACTATGGCTACACCTTC	CASSLSDRGNYGYTF
.	12	TRBV12-3/TRBV12-4	.	TRBJ1-1	TGTGCCAGCACCCCCCGGGACACTGAAGCTTTCTTT	CASTPRDTEAFF
.	13	TRBV3-1/TRBV3-2	.	TRBJ1-2	TGTGCCAGCAGCCAAAGGTCAGGGGAAGGCTACACCTTC	CASSQRSGEGYTF
.	16	TRBV15	TRBD2	TRBJ2-1	TGTGCCACCAGCGGGCGATCGGGACTACTTTACAATGAGCAGTTCTTC	CATSGRSGLLYNEQFF
once	14	TRBV30	.	TRBJ1-2	TGTGCCTGGAGTGTCCTCCCCCCCAGCGCCGGCTACACCTTC	CAWSVLPPSAGYTF
.	15	TRBV5-1	.	TRBJ1-6	TGCGCCAGCACTCAAGAAGGAGCCTATAATTCACCCCTCCACTTT	CASTQEGAYNSPLHF
.	12	TRBV6-5	.	TRBJ2-1	TGTGCCAGCCTCCAGATTGACGGAAAGCAGTTCTTC	CASLQIDGKQFF